What follows describes a single T cell receptor (beta chain). What this receptor recognizes is not known. No much larger clonotype is one base removed from it; base qualities were not supplied. TCRbeta CDR3 regions were sequenced with the immunoSEQ Assay. After extraction, genomic DNA underwent amplification by bias-controlled multiplex PCR, followed by high-throughput sequencing. In the paper's pipeline: To quantify the absolute abundance of every unique TCRbeta CDR3 region, sequences were collapsed and filtered. T cell fraction was estimated by normalizing TCRbeta template counts to usable DNA, which was measured by amplifying reference genes present in all nucleated cells. Repertoire TCRs were annotated as SARS-CoV-2-specific when V gene, CDR3 amino acid sequence and J gene were exactly matched to a known reactive TCR set. The reference SARS-CoV-2 TCR set was derived from MIRA and filtered for enrichment in COVID-19-positive ImmuneCODE repertoires, a step that removed public or cross-reactive TCRs. Based on the MIRA antigens, annotated TCRs were further analysed at the level of specific ORF or position within ORF. Breadth was defined as the number of annotated unique rearrangements divided by the total number of unique productive rearrangements, and depth was defined as the summed frequency of the annotated unique rearrangements. Two-sided Wilcoxon rank-sum tests were applied when comparing TCR breadth between groups. In TCRdb, the immuneACCESS table is reduced to in-frame sequences with V and J assigned. These tables do not hold every clone; where another copy was compared, an unresolved V gene accounts for under half, and the others remain unexplained. V and J calls and clone size are copied from that table; D and trimming were computed from the DNA. The sample records 440,000 or so clones, around 90% of which are singletons. More than 3.5% of the sample is taken by the ten largest.

The sample comes from a study of Ad26.COV2.S vaccination and SARS-CoV-2 variants (TCRdb year 2021). Describing the broader study: Vaccine-arm donors were drawn from COV1001, a multicentre, randomized, double-blind, placebo-controlled phase I-IIa trial of Ad26.COV2.S in healthy adults. Ad26.COV2.S was administered intramuscularly at 5 x 10^10 or 1 x 10^11 viral particles, either as a single shot or as two shots given 56 days apart. The specificity and breadth of SARS-CoV-2-reactive T cell receptors after Ad26.COV2.S vaccination were assessed by TCRbeta repertoire sequencing. The TCR-sequenced set comprised about 30 samples: some 20 Ad26.COV2.S vaccine recipients, 5 placebo recipients and 8 SARS-CoV-2 convalescent individuals. Trial participants were randomized into five groups of five, in which low-dose or high-dose Ad26.COV2.S was given once or twice, or placebo was given on both occasions. Throughout the experiments and outcome assessment, investigators stayed blinded to trial group allocation.

Findings and caveats that apply to the study as a whole: The authors noted that the TCR breadth and depth analyses may have underestimated total T cell responses. The study was not powered to compare responses between vaccine doses or regimens. Higher spike-specific TCR breadth was observed in Ad26.COV2.S recipients than in placebo recipients (P = 0.0014). After vaccination, spike-specific CD8+ and CD4+ T cell responses were reported to show substantial breadth. Comparable non-spike TCR breadth was observed between vaccine and placebo recipients, consistent with only spike being contained in the vaccine.

CDR1 and CDR2, looked up from the germline V gene, are SGHNT and YENEEA. V lost 1 base and J lost 3 bases; the stretch between them is 13 bases long. Including cysteine and phenylalanine, the CDR3 has 16 amino acids. CDR3 DNA only is kept here, 48 bases in frame from base 1. The sample's treatment or condition, from its label and the paper: some 19 received Ad26.COV2.S at low or high dose, single or two shots; 5 received placebo; per-sample allocation not given. Repertoires of vaccine and placebo recipients were sequenced from samples collected on day 63 after the first injection. Between 29 July and 7 August 2020, Cohort 1b enrolled approximately 26 adults aged 18-55 years at one site in Boston, USA. Ad26.COV2.S was a replication-incompetent adenovirus type 26 vector that expressed a prefusion-stabilized SARS-CoV-2 spike protein derived from the original Wuhan strain.

Here the chain combines TRBV11-3 and TRBJ2-1; perhaps TRBD1 is the D gene, with 7 bases matching. The starting material was peripheral blood, obtained in a trial of Ad26.COV2.S vaccine versus placebo. This TCR came from a person between 18 and 60 years old who received the Ad26.COV2.S COVID-19 vaccine or a placebo. The nucleotide sequence reads TGTGCCAGCAGCTTAGGTTCAGGGGGGATCTACAATGAGCAGTTCTTC. This is translated as CASSLGSGGIYNEQFF.